This TCR beta chain was observed in a study of shared clonotypes between healthy human individuals. Overall study context: Per donor, CD8 memory used one plate, CD8 naive used two, CD4 memory used three and CD4 naive used three. Study-level results: It was observed that 5% to 6% of naive CD4 clonotypes were shared across several donors. Represented diversity (both genetic and exposure-history) was limited by the small number of donors.

Generated by immunoSEQ multiplex PCR, the TCRdb table keeps only in-frame clones and is missing some. This sample has more than 2,000,000 clones, with 85% to 95% found just once. The length of the CDR3 is 17 residues. Trimming took 3 bases from V and 2 from J; bases not matched to a gene: 10. Germline CDR1 is MDHEN and CDR2 is SYDVKM. A word on this clone: Antigen specificity is unknown.

In the CD4+ fraction, cells were divided into CD45RA+ naive and CD45RA-negative memory subsets. The J gene is TRBJ1-5, the V gene TRBV28; 7 bases fit TRBD1. The receptor's source is a man between 18 and 35 years old in good health. Some clones in this sample may be carry-over from other donors' samples. The sample taken for sequencing was naive CD4+ T cells from PBMCs. As to subset: CD45RA+ positively selected. The CDR3 spells CASSFTGAGGRNQPQHF. Here the CDR3 DNA reads TGTGCCAGCAGTTTTACAGGGGCAGGGGGACGCAATCAGCCCCAGCATTTT.